The next 3 T cell receptor beta chains were all read from a single sample in a study of cytomegalovirus exposure and HLA in healthy donors. The PCR used 60 Vbeta and 13 Jbeta primers. Only in-frame clones appear in the TCRdb table, and some are missing; sequencing was by immunoSEQ multiplex PCR. The sample lists 150,000 or so clones, around 74% occurring once. The sample was PBMCs. Every receptor here comes from a man between 18 and 29 years old in good health and CMV-seronegative.

The J gene is TRBJ1-5, the V gene TRBV6-5; D possibly corresponds to TRBD1 (5 bases). The CDR3 is 14 residues long. In germline, CDR1 is MNHEY, CDR2 SVGAGI. The germline V and J ends were trimmed by 6 bases and 7 bases, with 16 bases remaining between them. The CDR3, as DNA: TGTGCCAGCAGCCGCGGGAATTCAGGGCAGCCCCAGCATTTT. Its protein product is CASSRGNSGQPQHF.

The sample holds a few counts of this clone. The rearrangement links TRBV6-5 to TRBJ1-3; a weak D match, TRBD1 (6 bases). This CDR3 contains 16 residues. Deletions cut 2 bases from V and 2 bases from J, with 13 bases between. Germline CDR1 and CDR2: MNHEY and SVGAGI. Written as DNA, the CDR3 is TGTGCCAGCAGTTACAGACAGGAGCCCCCTGGAAACACCATATATTTT. The encoded protein is CASSYRQEPPGNTIYF.

The rearrangement links TRBV5-4 to TRBJ2-1; TRBD2 matches 10 bases. V was pared by 3 bases and J by 6 bases, with 3 bases of the junction left unmatched. The germline V gene has CDR1 SGHNT and CDR2 YYREEE (reference sequence). The CDR3 is 14 amino acids. CDR3 loop: CASSSERGGNEQFF. The CDR3 region has the DNA TGTGCCAGCAGCTCAGAGCGGGGGGGCAATGAGCAGTTCTTC.